This TCR beta chain originates from a study of blood T cell repertoires in COVID-19. This CDR3 is built from 11 residues. Germline V gene data show CDR1 as DFQATT and CDR2 as SNEGSKA (reference sequence). V lost 1 base and J lost 12; bases outside the gene matches: 4. This clone showed up just once. Only in-frame clones appear in the TCRdb table, and some are missing; sequencing was by immunoSEQ multiplex PCR. This repertoire shows over 130,000 clones, around 90% found once; its top ten account for approximately 10%. The TCR comes from a woman of 80 years or more with acute or convalescent COVID-19. This rearrangement joins TRBV20-1 to TRBJ1-2; TRBD1 aligns across 8 bases. Material: peripheral blood. The CDR3 sequence: CSARVTGANTF. CDR3 nucleotides: TGCAGTGCTAGAGTGACAGGGGCCAACACCTTC.